This T cell receptor (beta chain) was sequenced for a study of cytomegalovirus exposure and HLA in healthy donors. This clone is labeled as medium-sized. Its specificity is unknown. This CDR3 has 17 amino acids. Study conclusions and caveats: Earlier analysis found most TCR beta V segments productive about 90% or about 30% of the time. From TCR beta sequences, most subjects' HLA-A and HLA-B alleles were reportedly predicted accurately.

Primers included in the PCR were 60 Vbeta and 13 Jbeta primers. Sequencing was performed with immunoSEQ multiplex PCR; in TCRdb, only in-frame clones are kept and a portion is missing. This table holds about 40,000 clones, about 66% found once. The chain uses TRBV21-1 and TRBJ1-2; TRBD1, the table's D call, was not compared with the DNA. TRBV21-1 is deemed a pseudogene. Source material: PBMCs. The TCR was taken from a middle-aged man in good health and CMV-seropositive. CDR3: CASSDRDRVLGGLGYTF. The CDR3 region has the DNA TGTGCCAGCAGCGACCGGGACAGGGTATTAGGAGGACTTGGCTACACCTTC.